What follows describes a single T cell receptor beta chain. Its antigen remains unidentified. The data belong to a study of T-cell memory formation after mild COVID-19. The overall study: The TCR clusters were mostly specific to one donor.

Broader study findings: Clones from the second wave (peaking day 37) had unconfirmed SARS-CoV-2 specificity.

TCR alpha and TCR beta cDNA libraries carrying sample barcodes and UMIs were produced by 5'RACE using constant-segment primers. TCRdb re-called the 5' RACE reads through MiXCR, storing one row per CDR3 protein. The sample holds about half a million distinct CDR3 sequences, 15% to 20% seen once. The germline V gene has CDR1 SQVTM and CDR2 ANQGSEA. The CDR3 runs 16 residues. V shed 6 bases and J shed 2 bases, with 23 bases lying between them. Input material: PBMCs or a T cell subset sorted from them (not recorded which). The chain employs TRBV29-1 and TRBJ2-7; a weak D match, TRBD2 (6 bases). The origin of this receptor is an adult woman who had mild COVID-19 (a few samples of this study predate the infection). Cell type and time point are not known. As DNA, the CDR3 is TGCAGCGTGCGCCTGATCGGGGGACCTAAGACCTACGAGCAGTACTTC. Its protein is CSVRLIGGPKTYEQYF.